Below are 32 T cell receptor beta chains sequenced from a single sample in a study of blood T cell repertoires in COVID-19. The data were produced by immunoSEQ multiplex PCR, yet TCRdb's version contains in-frame clones alone and is incomplete. The sample has 220,000 or so clones, nearly 90% seen once. The source material was PBMCs or T cells enriched from blood (not recorded which). The receptor source for this set is a man aged 25 to 40 who had been exposed to COVID-19.

This rearrangement joins TRBV9 to TRBJ2-7, with D possibly matching TRBD2 (5 bases). The CDR3 has 15 residues. Germline V gene sequence: CDR1 SGDLS, CDR2 YYNGEE. Trimming removed 0 bases at V and 0 bases at J, with 10 bases between. DNA of the CDR3: TGTGCCAGCAGCGTAGGAGGGTCCCCCTCCTACGAGCAGTACTTC. Translated: CASSVGGSPSYEQYF. The entire variable domain, with the rest obtained from reference TRBV9 and TRBJ2-7, is as follows: DSGVTQTPKHLITATGQRVTLRCSPRSGDLSVYWYQQSLDQGLQFLIQYYNGEERAKGNILERFSAQQFPDLHSELNLSSLELGDSALYFCASSVGGSPSYEQYFGPGTRLTVT.

V and J are TRBV29-1 and TRBJ2-7; D remains unclear. The V gene lost 3 bases and the J gene lost 4 bases, with 10 bases spanning the gap. This CDR3 is 12 amino acids long. Germline assignment: CDR1 SQVTM and CDR2 ANQGSEA. The CDR3 DNA reads TGCAGCGTTGAGACAAGCCCATACGAGCAGTACTTC. Protein product: CSVETSPYEQYF.

This clone was counted only a few times. The chain employs TRBV5-1 and TRBJ1-2; D is possibly TRBD1 (5 bases). This CDR3 region has 15 residues. Germline V gene lookup returns CDR1 SGHRS and CDR2 YFSETQ. Trimming removed 1 base from V and 6 bases from J, with 16 bases in between. CDR3 protein: CASSLTSVGADGYTF. CDR3 bases: TGCGCCAGCAGCTTGACCTCCGTAGGGGCGGATGGCTACACCTTC.

The genes are TRBV20-1 and TRBJ1-2; D may be TRBD1 (5 bases). This CDR3 is 11 amino acids long. Germline CDR1 DFQATT, CDR2 SNEGSKA (reference sequence). The CDR3 protein is CRPRGEGLNTF. DNA for the CDR3: TGCAGACCCCGGGGGGAGGGATTGAACACCTTC.

This clone showed up just once. This chain connects TRBV4-1 to TRBJ2-3; D perhaps matches TRBD2 (6 bases). V was cut by 0 bases and J by 6 bases, with 19 bases left in between. CDR1 MGHRA and CDR2 YSYEKL come from the germline V gene. This CDR3 is 17 amino acids long. The CDR3 DNA reads as TGCGCCAGCAGCCAAGATACGTCGGGTAGCGGAGCGGATACGCAGTATTTT. Encoded protein: CASSQDTSGSGADTQYF.

The gene calls are TRBV4-2 and TRBJ2-3; 8 nucleotides match TRBD2. This CDR3 is built from 17 residues. The V segment lost 1 base and the J segment 0 bases; nucleotides outside the gene matches: 6. CDR1 is LGHNA, CDR2 YNFKEQ, per germline. The CDR3 spells CASSQGPGGGSTDTQYF. In nucleotides, the CDR3 is TGTGCCAGCAGCCAAGGCCCTGGCGGGGGGAGCACAGATACGCAGTATTTT.

This chain links TRBV9 with TRBJ1-3; D remains ambiguous. CDR1 and CDR2 (germline): SGDLS, YYNGEE. Between the trimmed V and J ends, which lost 0 bases and 9 bases, there was a span of 13 bases. The CDR3 runs to 14 residues. CDR3 amino acids: CASSVDGSPGTIYF. The CDR3 DNA sequence: TGTGCCAGCAGCGTAGACGGGAGTCCGGGCACCATATATTTT.

The chain combines TRBV5-4 with TRBJ2-7; TRBD2 aligns across 7 bases. V was pared by 3 bases and J by 4 bases, with 13 bases of the junction left unmatched. CDR1 is SGHNT and CDR2 is YYREEE in the germline V gene (reference sequence). The length of the CDR3 is 16 residues. This CDR3 is CASSSDLRTSGYEQYF. In DNA, the CDR3 is TGTGCCAGCAGCTCCGATTTAAGGACTAGTGGGTACGAGCAGTACTTC.

This chain joins TRBV15 and TRBJ2-3; maybe TRBD1 (6 bases). Germline CDR1 LNHNV, CDR2 YYDKDF (reference sequence). V was clipped by 3 bases and J by 2 bases, with 9 bases between them. This CDR3 region has 14 residues. The DNA for the CDR3 is TGTGCCACCAGCAGGGACAGCTTCACAGATACGCAGTATTTT. Translating gives CATSRDSFTDTQYF. The full variable domain, completed using reference TRBV15 and TRBJ2-3, is DAMVIQNPRYQVTQFGKPVTLSCSQTLNHNVMYWYQQKSSQAPKLLFHYYDKDFNNEADTPDNFQSRRPNTSFCFLDIRSPGLGDTAMYLCATSRDSFTDTQYFGPGTRLTVL.

The CDR3 protein is CASSLGGQALNSPLHF. The CDR3 coding sequence is TGTGCCAGCAGCTTGGGGGGGCAGGCGTTAAATTCACCCCTCCACTTT. The chain combines TRBV5-6 with TRBJ1-6, with a possible D match to TRBD1 (6 bases). The ends were cut back, 0 bases at V and 7 bases at J, with 14 bases in the middle. Germline values: CDR1 SGHDT, CDR2 YYEEEE. This CDR3 region has 16 residues.

The V gene is TRBV10-2, the J gene TRBJ2-7; D may be TRBD1 (6 bases). CDR1 is WSHSY, CDR2 SAAADI, per germline. V was shortened by 3 bases and J by 2 bases, with 14 bases between the two germline ends. The CDR3 runs to 15 residues. CDR3 loop: CASSDREKGAYEQYF. DNA for the CDR3: TGCGCCAGCAGTGACAGGGAAAAGGGGGCCTACGAGCAGTACTTC.

This sequence joins TRBV3-1 (or the pseudogene TRBV3-2) and TRBJ2-3; 8 positions agree with TRBD2. Losses at the gene ends were 7 bases for V and 0 bases for J; bases not matched to a gene: 18. The CDR3 is 19 residues long. Germline assignment: CDR1 LGHDT and CDR2 YNNKEL (reference sequence). DNA for the CDR3: TGTGCCAGCAAAAAAAGCCGGGGACTAGTCTCGACTAGCACAGATACGCAGTATTTT. This codes for CASKKSRGLVSTSTDTQYF.

V is TRBV5-8 and J is TRBJ1-3; the match to TRBD1 covers 7 bases. The CDR3 loop spans 19 amino acids. Germline CDR1 and CDR2: SGHTS and YDEGEE. Germline trimming cut 1 base from V and 0 bases from J; bases unmatched to any gene: 13. As DNA, the CDR3 is TGTGCCAGCAGCTTGTGGGACAGTCCGCCCTCAAGCTCTGGAAACACCATATATTTT. Protein sequence: CASSLWDSPPSSSGNTIYF.

This chain's CDR3 is CSASPLGREETQYF. In DNA form, the CDR3 reads TGCAGTGCTAGTCCCCTAGGAAGAGAAGAGACCCAGTACTTC. The chain combines TRBV20-1 with TRBJ2-5; no clear D. This CDR3 is built from 14 residues. Germline V CDR1 and CDR2: DFQATT, SNEGSKA (reference sequence). Trimming pared 3 bases from V and 3 bases from J, leaving 14 bases between.

This clone was seen only once. The chain is built from TRBV7-2 and TRBJ1-6; possibly TRBD1 for D (5 bases). CDR1 is SGHTA and CDR2 is FQGNSA in the germline V gene. This CDR3 region has 14 residues. V lost 8 bases and J lost 5, with 13 bases in between. The CDR3 bases are TGTGCCAGCGGTCTGGGGCCTCATAATTCACCCCTCCACTTT. Encoded protein: CASGLGPHNSPLHF.

With respect to this clone: The identical CDR3 is also encoded by other nucleotide sequences in the sample. This chain connects TRBV6-5 to TRBJ1-1; D call uncertain. Germline values: CDR1 MNHEY, CDR2 SVGAGI. V dropped 6 bases and J dropped 5 bases, with 7 bases sitting between them. This CDR3 is built from 11 residues. The CDR3 is CASSGGTEAFF. For the CDR3, the DNA is TGTGCCAGCAGCGGAGGGACTGAAGCTTTCTTT.

The J gene is TRBJ1-5, the V gene TRBV2; TRBD1 agrees at 7 bases. Losses at the gene ends were 7 bases for V and 2 bases for J; bases not matched to a gene: 5. Germline CDR1 reads SNHLY; CDR2 reads FYNNEI. This CDR3 comprises 14 residues. The CDR3 DNA reads as TGTGCCAGCACCCTAGGGACAGGCAATCAGCCCCAGCATTTT. It is translated as CASTLGTGNQPQHF.

This rearrangement joins TRBV19 to TRBJ1-5; weak D call: TRBD1 (6 bases). Trimming left V 6 bases short and J 4 bases short, with 16 bases between. Germline CDR1 and CDR2: LNHDA and SQIVND (reference sequence). This CDR3 is 15 amino acids long. For the CDR3, the DNA is TGTGCCAGTAGGCCTTGGGCGGGGGCGAATCAGCCCCAGCATTTT. Translated: CASRPWAGANQPQHF.

The chain is built from TRBV12-3 or TRBV12-4 and TRBJ2-5; D possibly corresponds to TRBD1 (5 bases). The V end was cut by 8 bases, the J end by 7 bases, with 14 bases between. The CDR3 is 12 residues long. CDR3 protein: CASGNPRGTQYF. DNA of the CDR3: TGTGCCAGCGGCAACCCAAGGGGGACCCAGTACTTC.

The chain employs TRBV7-2 and TRBJ1-1, with D perhaps matching TRBD1 (6 bases). Trimming removed 6 bases from V and 3 bases from J, with 20 bases in between. The germline V gene has CDR1 SGHTA and CDR2 FQGNSA. CDR3 length: 16 residues. CDR3 protein: CASSEWGRRRDTEAFF. In DNA form, the CDR3 reads TGTGCCAGCAGTGAATGGGGGCGCAGACGGGACACTGAAGCTTTCTTT. The full variable domain, in which reference TRBV7-2 and TRBJ1-1 provide the parts outside the CDR3, is GAGVSQSPSNKVTEKGKDVELRCDPISGHTALYWYRQSLGQGLEFLIYFQGNSAPDKSGLPSDRFSAERTGGSVSTLTIQRTQQEDSAVYLCASSEWGRRRDTEAFFGQGTRLTVV.

The V call is TRBV11-2, the J call TRBJ1-2, with D maybe TRBD1 (6 bases). The CDR3 has 17 residues. V was trimmed by 0 bases and J by 8 bases, leaving 22 bases between them. Germline V gene lookup returns CDR1 SGHAT and CDR2 FQNNGV. The CDR3 spells CASSLDWILQGDGGYTF. The CDR3 nucleotides read TGTGCCAGCAGCTTAGATTGGATTTTACAGGGAGACGGCGGCTACACCTTC.

This sequence joins TRBV6-2 or TRBV6-3 and TRBJ1-5; possible D gene TRBD1, 5 bases. Germline V gives CDR1 MNHEY, CDR2 SVGEGT. Trimming stripped 0 bases from V and 5 bases from J, with 20 bases between. The CDR3 loop spans 18 amino acids. CDR3 amino acids: CASSYSGGASPLYQPQHF. The CDR3 DNA follows: TGTGCCAGCAGTTACTCCGGGGGTGCGTCTCCCCTGTATCAGCCCCAGCATTTT.

CDR3 residues: CSASYRVAGELFF. The CDR3 region has the DNA TGCAGTGCTAGTTACAGGGTTGCCGGGGAGCTGTTTTTT. The chain employs TRBV20-1 and TRBJ2-2; possibly TRBD1 for D (6 bases). Germline assignment: CDR1 DFQATT and CDR2 SNEGSKA (reference sequence). There are 13 residues in the CDR3. Trimming took off 3 bases at V and 6 bases at J, with 11 bases between the two ends.

This clone came up a few times. The chain joins TRBV3-1 (or the pseudogene TRBV3-2) to TRBJ1-2; D ambiguous. There are 14 residues in the CDR3. V was cut by 5 bases and J by 4 bases, with 14 bases left in between. Germline V gene sequence: CDR1 LGHDT, CDR2 YNNKEL (reference sequence). In nucleotides, the CDR3 is TGTGCCAGCAGCTTCCAAGAGGGAATCTATGGCTACACCTTC. It encodes CASSFQEGIYGYTF.

This clone was detected only once. This chain joins TRBV25-1 and TRBJ2-3; 13 nucleotides line up with TRBD2. This CDR3 region has 17 residues. The germline gives CDR1 MGHDK, CDR2 SYGVNS. V trimming: 1 base; J trimming: 4 bases; junction bases outside the gene matches: 5. The CDR3 is CASSELGLAGFADTQYF. CDR3 bases: TGTGCCAGCAGTGAATTGGGACTAGCGGGGTTTGCAGATACGCAGTATTTT.

This rearrangement joins TRBV6-5 to TRBJ1-2, with 7 bases that match TRBD1. There are 14 residues in the CDR3. Trimming cost V 8 bases and J 11 bases; bases outside gene matches: 17. Germline V lookup: CDR1 MNHEY, CDR2 SVGAGI. CDR3 region: CASASLPGTDYYTF. The CDR3 nucleotides are TGTGCCAGCGCCTCGCTCCCCGGGACAGACTATTACACCTTC.

This clone appeared a few times. In DNA form, the CDR3 reads TGTGCCAGCAGTGAAGGGATCACAGGCTTGTCACCCCTCCACTTT. Protein: CASSEGITGLSPLHF. The chain joins TRBV6-1 to TRBJ1-6; D perhaps matches TRBD1 (5 bases). Germline loops: CDR1 MNHNS, CDR2 SASEGT. CDR3 length: 15 amino acids. V was cut by 1 base and J by 10 bases, with 14 bases left in between.

The chain employs TRBV3-1 (or the pseudogene TRBV3-2) and TRBJ1-4; TRBD1 matches at 7 bases. Germline trimming cut 0 bases from V and 5 bases from J; bases unmatched to any gene: 12. Germline CDR1 LGHDT, CDR2 YNNKEL (reference sequence). The CDR3 loop spans 18 amino acids. CDR3 coding DNA: TGTGCCAGCAGCCAAGATAGATCAAAAGCAGGGGGGAATGAAAAACTGTTTTTT. Its protein product is CASSQDRSKAGGNEKLFF.

V usage is TRBV3-1 (or the pseudogene TRBV3-2) and J usage is TRBJ2-5; D is possibly TRBD1 (5 bases). This CDR3 has 13 residues. Germline V gives CDR1 LGHDT, CDR2 YNNKEL (reference sequence). V was clipped by 3 bases and J by 5 bases, with 10 bases between them. The CDR3 here is CASSQGPGETQYF. The CDR3 nucleotides are TGTGCCAGCAGCCAGGGGCCCGGGGAGACCCAGTACTTC.

Only one count was recorded for this clone. For the CDR3, the DNA is TGTGCCAGCAAAGTCGACAGGAACACTGAAGCTTTCTTT. As protein: CASKVDRNTEAFF. The chain combines TRBV2 with TRBJ1-1, with a tentative D call TRBD1 (5 bases). Germline assignment: CDR1 SNHLY and CDR2 FYNNEI. The length of the CDR3 is 13 residues. With 7 bases removed from V and 1 base from J, the gap between germline ends came to 10 bases.

This clone was found a few times. This chain connects TRBV6-4 to TRBJ2-1; TRBD2 matches at 10 bases. The CDR3 sequence is 15 residues long. Germline V CDR1 and CDR2: MRHNA, SNTAGT. The V gene end was trimmed by 6 bases and the J gene end by 6 bases; junction bases not matched to a gene: 8. CDR3 sequence reads: CASSPSGGAGNEQFF. CDR3 sequence (DNA): TGTGCCAGCAGCCCCAGCGGGGGGGCTGGCAATGAGCAGTTCTTC.

The genes are TRBV7-8 and TRBJ2-2; D may be TRBD2 (6 bases). Trimming removed 6 bases at V and 2 bases at J, with 16 bases between. The CDR3 runs to 16 residues. Germline CDR1 and CDR2: SGHVS and FQNEAQ. CDR3 region: CASRGGRDLNTGELFF. In DNA, the CDR3 is TGTGCCAGCAGGGGGGGACGGGACCTAAACACCGGGGAGCTGTTTTTT.